In its sample, the clone carrying this T cell receptor (beta chain) was seen a few times. Antigen unknown. The V end lost 6 bases, the J end lost 3 bases, and 18 bases lay between the germline ends. This CDR3 has 15 amino acids. These data originate in a study of response to subunit inactivated influenza vaccine. Study-wide results and limits: Each seasonal influenza vaccination, the authors suggested, recruits few new T cells.

TCRdb passed the RT-PCR reads through MiXCR, listing each CDR3 protein once. The sample gives 450,000 to 500,000 distinct CDR3 sequences, approximately 11% of which show up once; about 12% is in the top ten. The sample in question was PBMCs from blood, obtained 40 to 50 days after vaccination. This receptor was identified in a man aged 45 to 65 who received an inactivated influenza vaccine. The J gene is TRBJ2-7, the V gene TRBV12-3 or TRBV12-4; perhaps TRBD1 as D (5 bases). CDR3 amino acids: CASRWGAASYYEQYF. DNA of the CDR3: TGTGCCAGCAGGTGGGGCGCCGCATCATACTACGAGCAGTACTTC.